This passage covers 32 T cell receptor beta chains from one sample sequenced in a study of patients and donors after allogeneic stem cell transplantation. TCRdb fed the RT-PCR reads into MiXCR, producing one record per CDR3 protein. The sample holds roughly 230,000 distinct CDR3 sequences, around 14% seen once. Sequencing was done on a sample of blood, either unsorted or a sorted T cell fraction (not recorded which). The receptors originated from a human donor who was either an allogeneic HSCT recipient or a stem cell or donor lymphocyte infusion donor (not recorded which). It is not recorded whose cells these are; they may come from a transplant donor.

The rearrangement uses TRBV12-3 or TRBV12-4 and TRBJ2-2; D is unclear. The CDR3 runs 15 residues. Trimming pared 6 bases from V and 1 base from J, leaving 12 bases between. In nucleotides, the CDR3 is TGTGCCAGCAGAGAGGACCCGCGGAACACCGGGGAGCTGTTTTTT. Amino acids: CASREDPRNTGELFF.

In its sample, this clonotype ranks as medium-sized. This chain links TRBV3-1 with TRBJ2-2; no firm D call. Germline-derived CDR1 and CDR2 are LGHDT and YNNKEL (reference sequence). Between the trimmed V and J ends, which lost 0 bases and 7 bases, there was a span of 6 bases. The CDR3 runs 13 residues. DNA of the CDR3: TGTGCCAGCAGCCAAGATCGGTTCGGGGAGCTGTTTTTT. As protein: CASSQDRFGELFF.

The chain couples TRBV14 to TRBJ1-2, with TRBD1 matching 8 bases. The CDR3 runs to 13 residues. Losses at the gene ends were 5 bases for V and 5 bases for J; bases not matched to a gene: 4. The germline CDR1 and CDR2 sequences are SGHDN and FVKESK. CDR3 DNA sequence: TGTGCCAGCAGCTACAGGGGGAGTTATGGCTACACCTTC. It encodes CASSYRGSYGYTF. Complete variable domain (other parts from reference TRBV14 and TRBJ1-2): EAGVTQFPSHSVIEKGQTVTLRCDPISGHDNLYWYRRVMGKEIKFLLHFVKESKQDESGMPNNRFLAERTGGTYSTLKVQPAELEDSGVYFCASSYRGSYGYTFGSGTRLTVV.

This chain links TRBV11-3 with TRBJ1-1; D gene unclear. Trimming shortened V by 5 bases and J by 6 bases, and 19 bases separated the two germline ends. The germline V gene encodes CDR1 SGHNT and CDR2 YENEEA. The CDR3 spans 15 residues. The CDR3 sequence is CASSPRIGLVPEAFF. In DNA, the CDR3 is TGTGCCAGCAGCCCTAGGATAGGGTTGGTTCCTGAAGCTTTCTTT.

This clonotype was counted many times. The chain joins TRBV29-1 to TRBJ1-1; D gene uncertain. Germline V gives CDR1 SQVTM, CDR2 ANQGSEA. V lost 0 bases to trimming and J lost 0 bases, with 11 bases between them. The CDR3 length is 15 residues. CDR3 coding DNA: TGCAGCGTTGAAGAGAGGGTAGGTTTGAACACTGAAGCTTTCTTT. Protein product: CSVEERVGLNTEAFF. Combining the CDR3 with reference TRBV29-1 and TRBJ1-1 gives the whole variable domain SAVISQKPSRDICQRGTSLTIQCQVDSQVTMMFWYRQQPGQSLTLIATANQGSEATYESGFVIDKFPISRPNLTFSTLTVSNMSPEDSSIYLCSVEERVGLNTEAFFGQGTRLTVV.

At least ten counts were recorded for this clonotype. The chain links TRBV11-2 to TRBJ2-2, with D perhaps TRBD1 or TRBD2 (5 bases each). Trimming took off 5 bases at V and 7 bases at J, with 14 bases between the two ends. Germline loops: CDR1 SGHAT, CDR2 FQNNGV. This CDR3 comprises 14 residues. CDR3 region: CASSGRARGGELFF. In DNA, the CDR3 is TGTGCCAGCAGCGGCCGGGCGAGGGGCGGGGAGCTGTTTTTT.

The chain is built from TRBV6-5 and TRBJ2-6; D is unclear. Germline V gives CDR1 MNHEY, CDR2 SVGAGI. This CDR3 contains 18 residues. V dropped 0 bases and J dropped 0 bases, with 12 bases sitting between them. This chain's CDR3 is CASSYSTAMSSGANVLTF. The CDR3 nucleotides are TGTGCCAGCAGTTACTCGACGGCGATGAGCTCTGGGGCCAACGTCCTGACTTTC.

This clonotype showed up just a few times. The rearrangement joins TRBV6-1 to TRBJ1-5; D is unclear. V was trimmed by 0 bases and J by 7 bases, leaving 10 bases between them. Germline-derived CDR1 and CDR2 are MNHNS and SASEGT. There are 14 residues in the CDR3. In DNA form, the CDR3 reads TGTGCCAGCAGTGAAGCGAATCAGAGGCAGCCCCAGCATTTT. Translated: CASSEANQRQPQHF.

This clonotype was seen a few times. CDR3 region: CAWGELLRGNTEAFF. CDR3 nucleotides: TGTGCCTGGGGGGAATTACTCAGGGGGAACACTGAAGCTTTCTTT. This chain connects TRBV30 to TRBJ1-1, with D perhaps matching TRBD1 (6 bases). V was clipped by 5 bases and J by 1 base, with 17 bases between them. The V gene's germline CDR1 is GTSNPN and CDR2 SVGIG (reference sequence). The CDR3 length is 15 residues.

This clonotype was observed at least ten times. The junction shows a germline mismatch at one end, possibly a read error. This chain uses TRBV20-1 with TRBJ1-1, with 10 bases lining up with TRBD1. This CDR3 has 15 residues. The germline gives CDR1 DFQATT, CDR2 SNEGSKA (reference sequence). For the CDR3, the DNA is TGCAGTGCTGGAGACAGGGGGCTCTTGAACACTGAAGCTTTCTTT. This codes for CSAGDRGLLNTEAFF.

The V gene is TRBV5-6, the J gene TRBJ2-4, with a weak D call TRBD2 (6 bases). V lost 5 bases to trimming and J lost 14 bases, with 20 bases between them. Germline V gene data show CDR1 as SGHDT and CDR2 as YYEEEE. CDR3 size: 13 residues. This CDR3 is CASRARYLGLEYF. The CDR3 coding sequence is TGTGCCAGCAGGGCTAGGTACTTGGGACTCGAGTACTTC.

This chain connects TRBV19 to TRBJ1-1, with D possibly TRBD1 on 5 matching bases. Trimming took 7 bases from V and 4 from J, leaving 16 bases between them. Germline assignment: CDR1 LNHDA and CDR2 SQIVND (reference sequence). The CDR3 has 14 amino acids. The CDR3 here is CASKFKQAGTEAFF. The CDR3 nucleotides are TGTGCCAGTAAGTTTAAACAGGCAGGCACTGAAGCTTTCTTT.

The rearrangement uses TRBV25-1 and TRBJ2-3, with TRBD2 matching over 11 bases. Germline CDR1 reads MGHDK; CDR2 reads SYGVNS. J was trimmed by 1 base and V by 5 bases; bases with no gene match: 17. The CDR3 runs to 20 residues. DNA for the CDR3: TGTGCCAGCAGTTTGTCCGCCGGGACTAGCGGTAGTTTCGGCACAGATACGCAGTATTTT. Translating gives CASSLSAGTSGSFGTDTQYF.

This clonotype was observed many times. The DNA of the CDR3 is TGCGCCAGCAGCCTCGGGACAGGGGGTTCAAGCACAGATACGCAGTATTTT. Translation: CASSLGTGGSSTDTQYF. V usage is TRBV5-1 and J usage is TRBJ2-3; 11 positions agree with TRBD1. The CDR3 has 17 residues. From germline, CDR1 is SGHRS and CDR2 YFSETQ. Trimming at V came to 4 bases and at J to 0 bases, leaving 7 bases not matched to a gene.

The rearrangement links TRBV3-1 to TRBJ1-1; D is ambiguous. This CDR3 contains 11 residues. Germline CDR1 reads LGHDT; CDR2 reads YNNKEL (reference sequence). Trimming stripped 8 bases from V and 4 bases from J, with 8 bases between. The CDR3 loop is CASGESTEAFF. The CDR3 DNA reads as TGTGCCAGCGGGGAGAGCACTGAAGCTTTCTTT. Filled out from reference TRBV3-1 and TRBJ1-1, the complete variable domain reads DTAVSQTPKYLVTQMGNDKSIKCEQNLGHDTMYWYKQDSKKFLKIMFSYNNKELIINETVPNRFSPKSPDKAHLNLHINSLELGDSAVYFCASGESTEAFFGQGTRLTVV.

At least ten counts were recorded for this clonotype. The rearrangement uses TRBV11-3 and TRBJ2-7; 8 bases line up with TRBD2. The CDR3 is 15 amino acids. From germline, CDR1 is SGHNT and CDR2 YENEEA. Germline trimming cut 5 bases from V and 0 bases from J; bases unmatched to any gene: 6. The CDR3 DNA is TGTGCCAGCAGCCAAAGCGGGAGCAGCTCCTACGAGCAGTACTTC. Protein sequence: CASSQSGSSSYEQYF.

This chain joins TRBV5-4 and TRBJ2-4; D unclear. Germline V gene data show CDR1 as SGHNT and CDR2 as YYREEE (reference sequence). V shed 1 base and J shed 6 bases, with 14 bases lying between them. The CDR3 runs 15 residues. CDR3 DNA sequence: TGTGCCAGCAGCTTGCCGGGCAGAGATGGAAACATTCAGTACTTC. Translated, it gives CASSLPGRDGNIQYF. The full variable domain, with the rest looked up from reference TRBV5-4 and TRBJ2-4, is ETGVTQSPTHLIKTRGQQVTLRCSSQSGHNTVSWYQQALGQGPQFIFQYYREEENGRGNFPPRFSGLQFPNYSSELNVNALELDDSALYLCASSLPGRDGNIQYFGAGTRLSVL.

This clonotype was counted between two and nine times. V usage is TRBV5-6 and J usage is TRBJ1-1; 11 bases are shared with TRBD1. CDR1 is SGHDT and CDR2 is YYEEEE in the germline V gene. The CDR3 extends over 15 amino acids. Trimming took 0 bases from V and 3 from J; bases not matched to a gene: 1. This CDR3 is CASSLVGQGDTEAFF. Here the CDR3 DNA reads TGTGCCAGCAGCTTGGTGGGACAGGGGGACACTGAAGCTTTCTTT.

This chain connects TRBV11-3 to TRBJ2-5, with a possible D match to TRBD1 (5 bases). The germline gives CDR1 SGHNT, CDR2 YENEEA. With 5 bases removed from V and 1 base from J, the gap between germline ends came to 11 bases. The CDR3 loop spans 14 amino acids. The CDR3 nucleotides read TGTGCCAGCAGCCAAGGACAAGCCCAAGAGACCCAGTACTTC. It translates to CASSQGQAQETQYF.

The rearrangement links TRBV7-2 to TRBJ2-1, with TRBD2 as a possible D gene (6 bases). Germline V gene lookup returns CDR1 SGHTA and CDR2 FQGNSA. This CDR3 comprises 15 residues. Trimming cost V 5 bases and J 2 bases, with 13 bases left between them. CDR3 region: CASSPRETPYNEQFF. CDR3 sequence (DNA): TGTGCCAGCAGCCCCCGGGAGACACCCTACAATGAGCAGTTCTTC.

This chain uses TRBV7-2 with TRBJ2-5; TRBD1 matches 8 bases. The CDR3 spans 15 residues. Germline assignment: CDR1 SGHTA and CDR2 FQGNSA. The J segment lost 4 bases and the V segment lost 5 bases, leaving 9 bases of the junction unmatched. This CDR3 is CASSRTGFTGETQYF. The CDR3 nucleotides read TGTGCCAGCAGCCGGACAGGGTTCACGGGAGAGACCCAGTACTTC.

This clonotype was seen a few times. The V and J genes are TRBV4-1 and TRBJ1-2; 8 bases are shared with TRBD1. V shed 1 base and J 5 bases; nucleotides not matched to a gene: 6. Germline-derived CDR1 and CDR2 are MGHRA and YSYEKL. The CDR3 contains 15 residues. The CDR3 nucleotides read TGCGCCAGCAGCCAAGGACAGGGGAACCTTTATGGCTACACCTTC. It yields the protein CASSQGQGNLYGYTF.

This chain uses TRBV7-2 with TRBJ2-7; TRBD2 aligns across 8 bases. The germline V gene encodes CDR1 SGHTA and CDR2 FQGNSA. The CDR3 has 15 amino acids. The V segment lost 0 bases and the J segment 2 bases; nucleotides outside the gene matches: 3. The CDR3 nucleotides read TGTGCCAGCAGCTTAGCGGTGGGACTAGCCTACGAGCAGTACTTC. This translates into CASSLAVGLAYEQYF.

The sample holds many counts of this clonotype. The chain couples TRBV20-1 to TRBJ1-2; D unresolved. CDR3 length: 15 residues. CDR1 and CDR2 (germline): DFQATT, SNEGSKA (reference sequence). Trimming took off 2 bases at V and 7 bases at J, with 20 bases between the two ends. The CDR3 region has the DNA TGCAGTGCTAGATCCCGGACGACGGTTTTGGCTGGCTACACCTTC. Translation gives CSARSRTTVLAGYTF.

Many counts were recorded for this clonotype. This chain links TRBV12-3 or TRBV12-4 with TRBJ2-2; D possibly corresponds to TRBD2 (6 bases). The ends were cut back, 9 bases at V and 5 bases at J, with 13 bases in the middle. The CDR3 is 13 amino acids. As DNA, the CDR3 is TGTGCCAGTTCGTGGGAGGCTACCGGGGAGCTGTTTTTT. Protein: CASSWEATGELFF.

Remarks on this clonotype: A much larger clone differs by one base, so this may be a read error. The rearrangement joins TRBV5-5 to TRBJ2-7; 8 bases match TRBD2. The germline V gene encodes CDR1 SGHKS and CDR2 YYEKEE (reference sequence). The CDR3 consists of 16 residues. Here the CDR3 reads CASSLLHSGSTYKQYF. CDR3 coding DNA: TGTGCCAGCAGCTTATTACACAGCGGGAGTACCTACAAGCAGTACTTC.

V and J are TRBV11-2 and TRBJ2-2; possibly TRBD1 or TRBD2 for D (5 bases each). The CDR3 runs to 13 residues. Germline values: CDR1 SGHAT, CDR2 FQNNGV. With 5 bases removed from V and 6 bases from J, the gap between germline ends came to 10 bases. The CDR3 DNA sequence: TGTGCCAGCAGCCACCGGGGCGCCGGGGAGCTGTTTTTT. Translation: CASSHRGAGELFF.

A few counts support this clonotype. CDR3 DNA: TGTGCCAGCACCAGGACCCCCTTTTCTGAAGCTTTCTTT. The encoded protein is CASTRTPFSEAFF. V usage is TRBV6-1 and J usage is TRBJ1-1; no definite D call. The germline CDR1 and CDR2 sequences are MNHNS and SASEGT. This CDR3 has 13 residues. The V gene lost 7 bases and the J gene lost 6 bases, with 15 bases spanning the gap.

This clonotype has more than one count but fewer than ten. The chain combines TRBV6-5 with TRBJ2-2, with D tentatively TRBD1 (5 bases). This CDR3 is built from 12 residues. Germline values: CDR1 MNHEY, CDR2 SVGAGI. With 6 bases removed from V and 7 bases from J, the gap between germline ends came to 9 bases. The CDR3 loop reads CASRRQNGELFF. The CDR3 DNA reads TGTGCCAGCAGACGACAGAACGGGGAGCTGTTTTTT.

The rearrangement joins TRBV9 to TRBJ2-1; 7 positions match TRBD2. Trimming removed 0 bases from V and 9 bases from J; junction bases left unmatched: 9. The length of the CDR3 is 15 residues. CDR1 SGDLS and CDR2 YYNGEE come from the germline V gene. CDR3 protein: CASSVGGGEGGEQFF. CDR3 bases: TGTGCCAGCAGCGTAGGGGGGGGAGAGGGTGGTGAGCAGTTCTTC.

V gene TRBV6-1 combines with J gene TRBJ2-3; D uncertain. Germline values: CDR1 MNHNS, CDR2 SASEGT. The CDR3 consists of 15 residues. The V end was cut by 2 bases, the J end by 1 base, with 10 bases between. CDR3 loop: CASSESSFGTDTQYF. CDR3 DNA sequence: TGTGCCAGCAGTGAATCCAGTTTTGGCACAGATACGCAGTATTTT.

Many counts were recorded for this clonotype. The rearrangement uses TRBV7-2 and TRBJ1-2; D uncertain. The CDR3 spans 12 residues. The V end lost 6 bases, the J end lost 0 bases, and 5 bases lay between the germline ends. The germline V gene has CDR1 SGHTA and CDR2 FQGNSA. CDR3 protein: CASSGTNYGYTF. DNA for the CDR3: TGTGCCAGCAGTGGGACTAACTATGGCTACACCTTC.